This record covers a single TCR beta chain. The record originates from a study of T-cell reconstitution after alpha-beta-depleted transplantation in children. Preparing the TCRbeta library involved the use of unique molecular identifiers. A single record per CDR3 protein comes from TCRdb applying MiXCR to the PCR reads. The sample records some 590,000 distinct CDR3 sequences, 10% being singletons. This TCR was sampled from a human donor who donated a stem cell graft to a child with acute myeloid leukemia. This specimen consisted of PBMCs from the stem cell graft donor, obtained from the stem cell graft.

The CDR3 DNA reads TGTGCCACCCGTACTAGTAAAGAGACCCAGTACTTC. This encodes CATRTSKETQYF. J is TRBJ2-5 and V is TRBV28; possibly TRBD2 for D (5 bases). The CDR3 has 12 amino acids. Trimming removed 10 bases at V and 3 bases at J, with 12 bases between. Per germline, CDR1 MDHEN and CDR2 SYDVKM.